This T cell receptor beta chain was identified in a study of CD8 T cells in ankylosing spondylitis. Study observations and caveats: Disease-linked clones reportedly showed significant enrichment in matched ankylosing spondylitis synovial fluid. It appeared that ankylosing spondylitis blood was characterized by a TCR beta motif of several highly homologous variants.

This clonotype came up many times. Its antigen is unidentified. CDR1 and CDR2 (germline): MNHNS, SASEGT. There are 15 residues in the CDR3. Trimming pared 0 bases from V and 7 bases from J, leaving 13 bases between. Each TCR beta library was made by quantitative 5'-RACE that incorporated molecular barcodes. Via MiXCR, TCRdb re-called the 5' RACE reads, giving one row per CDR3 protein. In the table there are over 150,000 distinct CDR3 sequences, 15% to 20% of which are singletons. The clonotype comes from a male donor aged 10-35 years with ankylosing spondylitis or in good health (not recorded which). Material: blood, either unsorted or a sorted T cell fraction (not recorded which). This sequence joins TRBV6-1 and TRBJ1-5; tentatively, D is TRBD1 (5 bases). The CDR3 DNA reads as TGTGCCAGCAGTGAAGCGTGGGGGACCCTACAGCCCCAGCATTTT. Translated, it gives CASSEAWGTLQPQHF.